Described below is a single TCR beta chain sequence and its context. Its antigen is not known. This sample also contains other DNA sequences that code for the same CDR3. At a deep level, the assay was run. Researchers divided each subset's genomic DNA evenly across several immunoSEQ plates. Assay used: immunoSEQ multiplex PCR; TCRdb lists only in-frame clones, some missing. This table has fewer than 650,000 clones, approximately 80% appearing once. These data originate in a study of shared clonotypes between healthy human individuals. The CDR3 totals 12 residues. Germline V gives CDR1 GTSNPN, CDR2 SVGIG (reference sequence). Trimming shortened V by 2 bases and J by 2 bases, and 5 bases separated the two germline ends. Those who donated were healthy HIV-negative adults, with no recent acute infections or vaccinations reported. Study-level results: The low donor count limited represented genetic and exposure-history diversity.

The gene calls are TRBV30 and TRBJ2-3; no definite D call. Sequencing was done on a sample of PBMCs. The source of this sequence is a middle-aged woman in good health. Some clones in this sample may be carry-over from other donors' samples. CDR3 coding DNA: TGTGCCTGGAGTCCCCCCACAGATACGCAGTATTTT. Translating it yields CAWSPPTDTQYF.